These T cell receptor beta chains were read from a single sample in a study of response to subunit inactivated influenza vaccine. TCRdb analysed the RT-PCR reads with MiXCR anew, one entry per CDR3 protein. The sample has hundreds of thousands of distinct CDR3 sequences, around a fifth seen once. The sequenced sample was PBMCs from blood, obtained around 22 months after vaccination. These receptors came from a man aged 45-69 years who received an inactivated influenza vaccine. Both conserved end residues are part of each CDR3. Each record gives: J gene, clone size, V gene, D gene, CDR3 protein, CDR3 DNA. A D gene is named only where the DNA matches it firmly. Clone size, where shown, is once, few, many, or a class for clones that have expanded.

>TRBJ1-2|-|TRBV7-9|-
CASSLTDFYGYTF
TGTGCCAGCAGCTTAACAGATTTCTATGGCTACACCTTC
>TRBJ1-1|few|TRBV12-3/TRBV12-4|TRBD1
CASSRQGSNTEAFF
TGTGCCAGCAGCCGACAGGGCTCGAACACTGAAGCTTTCTTT
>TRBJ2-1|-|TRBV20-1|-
CSAKDAYNEQFF
TGCAGTGCTAAGGACGCTTACAATGAGCAGTTCTTC
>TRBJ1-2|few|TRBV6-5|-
CASSYSGRAYGYTF
TGTGCCAGCAGTTACTCGGGCAGGGCATATGGCTACACCTTC
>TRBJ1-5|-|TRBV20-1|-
CSAPPGGLYSNQPQHF
TGCAGTGCTCCTCCGGGGGGGCTGTATAGCAATCAGCCCCAGCATTTT
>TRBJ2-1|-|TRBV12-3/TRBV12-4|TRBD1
CASSFDREFF
TGTGCCAGCAGTTTCGACAGGGAGTTCTTC
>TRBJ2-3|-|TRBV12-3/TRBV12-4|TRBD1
CASSDRGYTQYF
TGTGCCAGCAGTGACAGGGGATATACGCAGTATTTT
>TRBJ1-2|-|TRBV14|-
CASSRLSSGGYTF
TGTGCCAGCAGCCGGCTTAGTTCCGGCGGCTACACCTTC
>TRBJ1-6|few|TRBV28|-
CASSAHSRSSYNSPLHF
TGTGCCAGCAGCGCCCACAGCCGAAGCTCCTATAATTCACCCCTCCACTTT
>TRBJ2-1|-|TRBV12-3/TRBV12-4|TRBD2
CASILAGVHNEQFF
TGTGCCAGTATTCTAGCGGGAGTACACAATGAGCAGTTCTTC
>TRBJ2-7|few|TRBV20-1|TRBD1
CSASGQGTYEQYF
TGCAGTGCTAGTGGACAGGGCACCTACGAGCAGTACTTC